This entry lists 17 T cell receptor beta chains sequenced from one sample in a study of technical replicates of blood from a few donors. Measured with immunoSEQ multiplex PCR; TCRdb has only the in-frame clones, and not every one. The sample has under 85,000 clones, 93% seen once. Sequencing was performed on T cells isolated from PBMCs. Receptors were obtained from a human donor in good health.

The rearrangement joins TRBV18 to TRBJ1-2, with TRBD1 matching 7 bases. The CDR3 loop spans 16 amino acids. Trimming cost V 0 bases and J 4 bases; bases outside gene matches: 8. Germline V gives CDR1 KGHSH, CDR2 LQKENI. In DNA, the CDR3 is TGTGCCAGCTCACCACCGGGTGGGGGACAGCTCTATGGCTACACCTTC. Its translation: CASSPPGGGQLYGYTF.

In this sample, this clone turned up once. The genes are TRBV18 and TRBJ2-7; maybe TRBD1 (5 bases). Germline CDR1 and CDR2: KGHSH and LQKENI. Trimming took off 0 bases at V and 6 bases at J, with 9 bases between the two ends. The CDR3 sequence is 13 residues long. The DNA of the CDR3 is TGTGCCAGCTCACCACCGACAGTCCCCGAGCAGTACTTC. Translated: CASSPPTVPEQYF.

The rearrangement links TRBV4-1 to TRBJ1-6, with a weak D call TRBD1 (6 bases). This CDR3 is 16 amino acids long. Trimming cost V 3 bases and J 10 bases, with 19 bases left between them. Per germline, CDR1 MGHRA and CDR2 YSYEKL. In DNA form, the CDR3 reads TGCGCCAGCAGCCAGGGACATGGACCTATTGGCTCACCCCTCCACTTT. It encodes CASSQGHGPIGSPLHF.

The CDR3 DNA is TGTGCCAGCAGCCAGTACGGGTACGAGCAGTACTTC. Protein sequence: CASSQYGYEQYF. This chain joins TRBV14 and TRBJ2-7; no reliable D call. The CDR3 consists of 12 residues. V gave up 3 bases and J gave up 4 bases, with 7 bases separating them. CDR1 is SGHDN and CDR2 is FVKESK in the germline V gene.

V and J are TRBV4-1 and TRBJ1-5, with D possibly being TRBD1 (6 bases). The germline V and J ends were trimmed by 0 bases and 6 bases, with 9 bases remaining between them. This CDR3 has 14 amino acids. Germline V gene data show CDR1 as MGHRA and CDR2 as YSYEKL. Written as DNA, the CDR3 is TGCGCCAGCAGCCAAGAGGCGGGGGCTCAGCCCCAGCATTTT. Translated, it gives CASSQEAGAQPQHF.

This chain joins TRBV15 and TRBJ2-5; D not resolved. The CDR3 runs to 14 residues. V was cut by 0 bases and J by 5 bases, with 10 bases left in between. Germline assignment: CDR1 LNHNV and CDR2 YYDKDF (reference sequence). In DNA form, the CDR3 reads TGTGCCACCAGCAGAGAACTCATTCTCGAGACCCAGTACTTC. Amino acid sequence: CATSRELILETQYF.

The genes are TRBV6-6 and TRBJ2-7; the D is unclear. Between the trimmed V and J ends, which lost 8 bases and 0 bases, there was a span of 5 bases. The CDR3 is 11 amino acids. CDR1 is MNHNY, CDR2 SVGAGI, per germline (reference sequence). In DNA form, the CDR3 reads TGTGCCAGCGCGAGCTCCTACGAGCAGTACTTC. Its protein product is CASASSYEQYF.

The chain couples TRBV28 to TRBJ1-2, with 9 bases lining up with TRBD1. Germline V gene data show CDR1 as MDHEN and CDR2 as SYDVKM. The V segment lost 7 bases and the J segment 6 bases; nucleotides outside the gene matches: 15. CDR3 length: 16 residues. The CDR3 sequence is CASTIARDRVVDGYTF. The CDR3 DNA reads TGTGCCAGCACCATCGCCCGGGACAGGGTTGTTGATGGCTACACCTTC.

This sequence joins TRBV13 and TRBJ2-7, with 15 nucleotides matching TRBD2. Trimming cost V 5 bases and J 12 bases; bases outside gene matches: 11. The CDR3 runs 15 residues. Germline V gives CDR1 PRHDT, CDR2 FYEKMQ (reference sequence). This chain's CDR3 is CASSPVGTSGRTLYF. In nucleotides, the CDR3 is TGTGCCAGCAGCCCCGTCGGGACTAGCGGGAGGACCCTGTACTTC.

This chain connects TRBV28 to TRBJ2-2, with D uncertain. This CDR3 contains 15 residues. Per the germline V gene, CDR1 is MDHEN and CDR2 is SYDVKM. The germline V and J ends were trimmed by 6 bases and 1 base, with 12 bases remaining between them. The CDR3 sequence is CASRDKNRNTGELFF. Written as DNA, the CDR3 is TGTGCCAGCAGAGACAAAAACAGGAACACCGGGGAGCTGTTTTTT.

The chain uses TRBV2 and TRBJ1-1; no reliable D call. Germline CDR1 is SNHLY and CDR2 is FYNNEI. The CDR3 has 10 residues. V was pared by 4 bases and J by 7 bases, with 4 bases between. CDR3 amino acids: CASSAYEAFF. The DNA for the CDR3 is TGTGCCAGCAGTGCGTATGAAGCTTTCTTT.

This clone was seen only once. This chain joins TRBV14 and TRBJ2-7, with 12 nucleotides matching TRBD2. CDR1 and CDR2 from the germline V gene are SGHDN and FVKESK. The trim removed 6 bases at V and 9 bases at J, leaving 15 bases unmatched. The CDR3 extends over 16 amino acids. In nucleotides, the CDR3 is TGTGCCAGCAGTTTTGGGACTAGCGGGTACCTACGAGTGCAGTACTTC. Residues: CASSFGTSGYLRVQYF.

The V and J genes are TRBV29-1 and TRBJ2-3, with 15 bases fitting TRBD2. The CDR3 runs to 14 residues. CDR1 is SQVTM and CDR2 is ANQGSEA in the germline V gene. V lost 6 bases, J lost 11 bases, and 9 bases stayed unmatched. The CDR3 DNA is TGCAGCGTCCGGACTAGCGGGGGGGGGACCCTGCAGTATTTT. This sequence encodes CSVRTSGGGTLQYF.

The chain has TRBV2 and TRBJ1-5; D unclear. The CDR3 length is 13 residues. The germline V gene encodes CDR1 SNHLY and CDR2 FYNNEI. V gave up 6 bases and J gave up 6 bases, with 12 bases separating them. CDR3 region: CASRRAEGQPQHF. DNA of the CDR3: TGTGCCAGCAGACGGGCAGAGGGTCAGCCCCAGCATTTT.

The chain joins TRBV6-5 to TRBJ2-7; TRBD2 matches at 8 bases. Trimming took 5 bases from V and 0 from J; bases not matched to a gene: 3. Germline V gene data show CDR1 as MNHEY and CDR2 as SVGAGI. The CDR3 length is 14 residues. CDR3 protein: CASSRLARSYEQYF. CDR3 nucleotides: TGTGCCAGCAGTAGACTAGCGCGCTCCTACGAGCAGTACTTC.

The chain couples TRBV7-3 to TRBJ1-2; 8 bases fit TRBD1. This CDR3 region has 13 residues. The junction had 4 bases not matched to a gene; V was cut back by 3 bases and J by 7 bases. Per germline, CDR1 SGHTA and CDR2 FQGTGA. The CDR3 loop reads CASSFQGAAGYTF. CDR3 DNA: TGTGCCAGCAGCTTTCAGGGGGCGGCTGGCTACACCTTC.

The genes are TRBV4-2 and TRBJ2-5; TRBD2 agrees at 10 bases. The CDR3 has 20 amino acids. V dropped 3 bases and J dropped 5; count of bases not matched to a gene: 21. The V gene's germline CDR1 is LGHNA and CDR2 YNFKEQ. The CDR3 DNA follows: TGTGCCAGCAGCCAGGGGAGGGGCCTAGCGGGAGTGAGGAGGGAGGAGACCCAGTACTTC. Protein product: CASSQGRGLAGVRREETQYF.